Listed here are 30 T cell receptor beta chains from one sample, sequenced in a study of T cells in Graves' hyperthyroidism and ophthalmopathy. Amplified TCR beta CDR3 regions came from RNA transcripts. RT-PCR in the first round (using the HTBI primer set) targeted the TCR CDR3. TCRdb re-called the multiplex PCR reads through MiXCR, storing one row per CDR3 protein. The table shows over 350,000 distinct CDR3 sequences, with around 18% occurring only once. The sample comprised blood. The receptors shown here come from a man aged 18-30 years with Graves' ophthalmopathy.

J is TRBJ2-1 and V is TRBV19; D is possibly TRBD2 (6 bases). V gave up 5 bases and J gave up 9 bases, with 17 bases separating them. Germline loops: CDR1 LNHDA, CDR2 SQIVND (reference sequence). The CDR3 has 14 amino acids. CDR3 DNA: TGTGCCAGTAGTTTGGGGGGAAGAGACCCTGAGCAGTTCTTC. It encodes CASSLGGRDPEQFF.

The chain has TRBV7-8 and TRBJ1-3, with D perhaps TRBD1 (5 bases). V was shortened by 1 base and J by 3 bases, with 13 bases between the two germline ends. This CDR3 spans 16 amino acids. CDR1 and CDR2 from the germline V gene are SGHVS and FQNEAQ. DNA of the CDR3: TGTGCCAGCAGCTTAGATCCAGGGACCCGTGGAAACACCATATATTTT. Its protein is CASSLDPGTRGNTIYF.

The genes are TRBV7-9 and TRBJ1-1; 7 positions match TRBD1. Per germline, CDR1 SEHNR and CDR2 FQNEAQ (reference sequence). With V trimmed by 6 bases and J by 0 bases, 13 bases remained unmatched. The CDR3 covers 17 residues. The CDR3 DNA reads as TGTGCCAGCAGTTTACTCGCGGGACAGACCATGAACACTGAAGCTTTCTTT. Protein product: CASSLLAGQTMNTEAFF.

This clonotype was seen repeatedly, ten times or more. J is TRBJ1-1 and V is TRBV5-1, with a tentative D call TRBD1 (6 bases). This CDR3 has 16 amino acids. Trimming cost V 3 bases and J 3 bases, with 18 bases left between them. From germline, CDR1 is SGHRS and CDR2 YFSETQ. The CDR3 reads CASSWNTGSRDTEAFF. Written as DNA, the CDR3 is TGCGCCAGCAGCTGGAATACAGGGTCAAGGGACACTGAAGCTTTCTTT.

This clonotype was seen a handful of times. The chain carries TRBV4-1 and TRBJ2-7; perhaps TRBD2 as D (5 bases). There are 14 residues in the CDR3. Germline-derived CDR1 and CDR2 are MGHRA and YSYEKL. V was trimmed by 0 bases and J by 7 bases, leaving 13 bases between them. DNA of the CDR3: TGCGCCAGCAGCCAAGATGTTATCCGAGGGGAGCAGTACTTC. It yields the protein CASSQDVIRGEQYF.

A few counts support this clonotype. The V gene is TRBV5-4, the J gene TRBJ2-5, with 11 bases aligning to TRBD2. CDR1 is SGHNT, CDR2 YYREEE, per germline (reference sequence). The length of the CDR3 is 15 residues. The V and J ends lost 2 bases and 4 bases, in that order; junction bases with no gene match: 4. The CDR3 is CASSLNSGGVETQYF. CDR3 nucleotide sequence: TGTGCCAGCAGCTTAAATAGCGGGGGGGTAGAGACCCAGTACTTC. The full variable domain, in which reference TRBV5-4 and TRBJ2-5 provide the parts outside the CDR3, is ETGVTQSPTHLIKTRGQQVTLRCSSQSGHNTVSWYQQALGQGPQFIFQYYREEENGRGNFPPRFSGLQFPNYSSELNVNALELDDSALYLCASSLNSGGVETQYFGPGTRLLVL.

A few counts support this clonotype. The chain combines TRBV20-1 with TRBJ1-1, with D possibly TRBD1 on 5 matching bases. The CDR3 extends over 14 amino acids. Germline values: CDR1 DFQATT, CDR2 SNEGSKA (reference sequence). V was trimmed by 0 bases and J by 1 base, leaving 9 bases between them. The CDR3 DNA reads as TGCAGTGCTAGAGATAAGGGGTCGAACACTGAAGCTTTCTTT. Encoded protein: CSARDKGSNTEAFF.

The chain joins TRBV28 to TRBJ1-3; D may be TRBD1 (6 bases). The ends were cut back, 7 bases at V and 0 bases at J, with 10 bases in the middle. The germline CDR1 and CDR2 sequences are MDHEN and SYDVKM. The CDR3 has 14 amino acids. CDR3 loop: CASNTDSSGNTIYF. CDR3 bases: TGTGCCAGCAACACGGACAGCTCTGGAAACACCATATATTTT.

This clonotype was seen more than once but under ten times. J is TRBJ2-3 and V is TRBV4-1; TRBD2 aligns across 7 bases. CDR1 MGHRA and CDR2 YSYEKL come from the germline V gene. With 1 base clipped from V and 5 bases from J, the junction kept 12 bases outside the gene matches. The CDR3 spans 17 residues. The CDR3 loop is CASSQVALAAREDTQYF. The CDR3 coding sequence is TGCGCCAGCAGCCAAGTCGCGCTAGCGGCCAGGGAAGATACGCAGTATTTT.

This clonotype was counted only a few times. The chain couples TRBV6-1 to TRBJ1-5; TRBD1 aligns across 11 bases. Germline V gives CDR1 MNHNS, CDR2 SASEGT. CDR3 size: 14 residues. V shed 5 bases, J shed 6 bases, and the junction held 3 bases outside the gene matches. The CDR3 region has the DNA TGTGCCAGCAGTCGAGGGACAGGGGGTCAGCCCCAGCATTTT. Amino acids: CASSRGTGGQPQHF.

This clonotype was detected ten times or more. The gene calls are TRBV11-2 and TRBJ1-2; possibly TRBD1 for D (6 bases). V gave up 3 bases and J gave up 6 bases, with 17 bases separating them. The CDR3 totals 15 residues. Germline V CDR1 and CDR2: SGHAT, FQNNGV. As DNA, the CDR3 is TGTGCCAGCAGCTTGAGTCGTGCGGGGGGCGATGGCTACACCTTC. Its protein product is CASSLSRAGGDGYTF.

This clonotype was recorded at least ten times. The chain couples TRBV12-3 or TRBV12-4 to TRBJ1-4; D might be TRBD1 (6 bases). The CDR3 loop spans 15 amino acids. V was pared by 6 bases and J by 4 bases, with 15 bases between. Here the CDR3 reads CASSPGAELNEKLFF. The DNA of the CDR3 is TGTGCCAGCAGCCCGGGGGCGGAACTTAATGAAAAACTGTTTTTT.

CDR3 in amino acids: CTGGTPLAGELFF. CDR3 nucleotide sequence: TGTACCGGCGGGACTCCCTTGGCCGGGGAGCTGTTTTTT. The rearrangement uses TRBV12-3 or TRBV12-4 and TRBJ2-2, with D possibly TRBD2 on 6 matching bases. The CDR3 runs to 13 residues.

The chain combines TRBV5-1 with TRBJ2-5; 10 bases align to TRBD2. The CDR3 totals 16 residues. V trimming: 2 bases; J trimming: 4 bases; junction bases outside the gene matches: 8. The germline V gene has CDR1 SGHRS and CDR2 YFSETQ. This chain's CDR3 is CASSLRLAGDVETQYF. The CDR3 DNA reads as TGCGCCAGCAGCTTAAGGCTAGCGGGGGACGTAGAGACCCAGTACTTC.

There are a few counts of this clonotype. This chain joins TRBV5-6 and TRBJ1-1, with a tentative D call TRBD1 (6 bases). Trimming removed 3 bases at V and 2 bases at J, with 11 bases between. There are 14 residues in the CDR3. Germline V lookup: CDR1 SGHDT, CDR2 YYEEEE. CDR3 coding DNA: TGTGCCAGCAGCTGGGGGACAATCAACACTGAAGCTTTCTTT. Its translation: CASSWGTINTEAFF.

This rearrangement joins TRBV12-3 or TRBV12-4 to TRBJ1-5; D remains unclear. Trimming removed 3 bases at V and 5 bases at J, with 8 bases between. The CDR3 covers 13 residues. DNA for the CDR3: TGTGCCAGCAGTTTCCCCCCAGATCAGCCCCAGCATTTT. Translation: CASSFPPDQPQHF.

The rearrangement links TRBV6-1 to TRBJ1-2; TRBD1 is a possible D gene (5 bases). Trimming removed 4 bases from V and 1 base from J, with 10 bases in between. The CDR3 has 14 amino acids. The germline V gene encodes CDR1 MNHNS and CDR2 SASEGT. CDR3 loop: CASSGDGLNYGYTF. The CDR3 region has the DNA TGTGCCAGCAGTGGGGACGGACTTAACTATGGCTACACCTTC.

This clonotype showed up just a few times. This rearrangement joins TRBV7-9 to TRBJ2-1, with a possible D match to TRBD1 (5 bases). Per germline, CDR1 SEHNR and CDR2 FQNEAQ (reference sequence). This CDR3 has 12 residues. Trimming shortened V by 1 base and J by 15 bases, and 13 bases separated the two germline ends. CDR3 in amino acids: CASSLVRVGPFF. The DNA for the CDR3 is TGTGCCAGCAGCTTAGTCAGGGTCGGACCGTTCTTC.

This clonotype has more than one count but fewer than ten. The chain employs TRBV20-1 and TRBJ2-1, with 7 nucleotides matching TRBD1. Looked up from germline, CDR1 is DFQATT and CDR2 is SNEGSKA (reference sequence). The CDR3 sequence is 12 residues long. The V gene end was trimmed by 6 bases and the J gene end by 8 bases; junction bases not matched to a gene: 7. CDR3: CSAPDRDDEQFF. The CDR3 region has the DNA TGCAGTGCCCCAGACAGGGACGATGAGCAGTTCTTC.

A few counts support this clonotype. The chain joins TRBV5-1 to TRBJ2-1; TRBD2 matches at 12 bases. This CDR3 comprises 17 residues. In germline, CDR1 is SGHRS, CDR2 YFSETQ. J was trimmed by 4 bases and V by 4 bases; bases with no gene match: 9. The CDR3 coding sequence is TGCGCCAGCAGCCCGGTGACTAGCGGGGGAGGTTACAATGAGCAGTTCTTC. Its translation is CASSPVTSGGGYNEQFF. The variable domain in full, completed from reference TRBV5-1 and TRBJ2-1, reads KAGVTQTPRYLIKTRGQQVTLSCSPISGHRSVSWYQQTPGQGLQFLFEYFSETQRNKGNFPGRFSGRQFSNSRSEMNVSTLELGDSALYLCASSPVTSGGGYNEQFFGPGTRLTVL.

This clonotype was found a few times. The CDR3 region has the DNA TGCGCCAGCAGCTTGTCAAGACTAGCGGGCACCTCCTACGAGCAGTACTTC. Protein product: CASSLSRLAGTSYEQYF. The chain combines TRBV5-1 with TRBJ2-7; TRBD2 matches at 10 bases. The CDR3 spans 17 residues. CDR1 and CDR2 from the germline V gene are SGHRS and YFSETQ. V was clipped by 1 base and J by 0 bases; unmatched bases: 7.

This chain connects TRBV19 to TRBJ2-3; 8 positions match TRBD2. Germline V CDR1 and CDR2: LNHDA, SQIVND (reference sequence). Germline trimming cut 4 bases from V and 6 bases from J; bases unmatched to any gene: 6. CDR3 size: 14 residues. The CDR3 DNA reads as TGTGCCAGTAGTAGTAGCGGGGAGGGGGATACGCAGTATTTT. This sequence encodes CASSSSGEGDTQYF.

Concerning this clonotype: The germline gene is not matched at one end of the junction; a read error may be the cause. The chain has TRBV5-1 and TRBJ1-1; D not certain. The CDR3 consists of 13 residues. Germline-derived CDR1 and CDR2 are SGHRS and YFSETQ. CDR3 residues: CASSLADVPEAFF. CDR3 coding DNA: TGTGCCAGCAGCTTGGCCGATGTCCCTGAAGCTTTCTTT.

The chain is built from TRBV20-1 and TRBJ2-1; D possibly uses TRBD1 or TRBD2 (5 bases each). From germline, CDR1 is DFQATT and CDR2 SNEGSKA (reference sequence). The CDR3 is 15 amino acids. V gave up 8 bases and J gave up 5 bases, with 22 bases separating them. The chain's CDR3 is CSRGRVWDDHNEQFF. The DNA for the CDR3 is TGCAGTCGCGGCCGGGTGTGGGACGATCACAATGAGCAGTTCTTC.

In its sample, this clonotype was seen a few times. The chain couples TRBV7-9 to TRBJ1-4; 7 positions agree with TRBD1. Germline loops: CDR1 SEHNR, CDR2 FQNEAQ (reference sequence). The CDR3 consists of 16 residues. Germline trimming cut 1 base from V and 3 bases from J; bases unmatched to any gene: 5. The CDR3 bases are TGTGCCAGCAGCTTAGGAGGGGGGACAGCTAATGAAAAACTGTTTTTT. Protein: CASSLGGGTANEKLFF.

In this sample, this clonotype turned up a few times. The J gene is TRBJ2-2, the V gene TRBV13; D is possibly TRBD2 (5 bases). Between the trimmed V and J ends, which lost 6 bases and 6 bases, there was a span of 14 bases. Germline assignment: CDR1 PRHDT and CDR2 FYEKMQ (reference sequence). CDR3 length equals 14 residues. The DNA of the CDR3 is TGTGCCAGCAGGGGAAACCTAGCCCCCGGGGAGCTGTTTTTT. This encodes CASRGNLAPGELFF. Using reference TRBV13 and TRBJ2-2 for the parts outside the CDR3, the full variable domain is AAGVIQSPRHLIKEKRETATLKCYPIPRHDTVYWYQQGPGQDPQFLISFYEKMQSDKGSIPDRFSAQQFSDYHSELNMSSLELGDSALYFCASRGNLAPGELFFGEGSRLTVL.

This clonotype occurred many times. This chain uses TRBV20-1 with TRBJ2-7, with 10 positions matching TRBD1. The junction had 6 bases not matched to a gene; V was cut back by 4 bases and J by 3 bases. The germline gives CDR1 DFQATT, CDR2 SNEGSKA (reference sequence). This CDR3 region has 14 residues. This chain's CDR3 is CSATNGQGGYEQYF. The DNA for the CDR3 is TGCAGTGCTACAAATGGACAGGGGGGCTACGAGCAGTACTTC.

This rearrangement joins TRBV7-2 to TRBJ2-2; D perhaps matches TRBD1 (7 bases). The CDR3 is 15 residues long. The germline V and J ends were trimmed by 5 bases and 7 bases, with 17 bases remaining between them. Looked up from germline, CDR1 is SGHTA and CDR2 is FQGNSA. As DNA, the CDR3 is TGTGCCAGCAGCCCACGGGGGACAGTCAACGGGGAGCTGTTTTTT. This codes for CASSPRGTVNGELFF.

The chain employs TRBV20-1 and TRBJ2-5; TRBD2 matches at 14 bases. The CDR3 covers 18 residues. The ends lost 0 bases at V and 1 base at J; junction bases unmatched: 7. Per germline, CDR1 DFQATT and CDR2 SNEGSKA (reference sequence). The CDR3: CSARDPRGTSGGQETQYF. CDR3 nucleotide sequence: TGCAGTGCTAGAGATCCCCGTGGGACTAGCGGGGGCCAAGAGACCCAGTACTTC.

The J gene is TRBJ1-5, the V gene TRBV6-4; D is unclear. This CDR3 is built from 14 residues. CDR1 MRHNA and CDR2 SNTAGT come from the germline V gene. V was shortened by 4 bases and J by 15 bases, with 22 bases between the two germline ends. CDR3 protein: CASSVGLFSLRPHF. In DNA form, the CDR3 reads TGTGCCAGCAGTGTGGGCTTGTTCAGCCTTCGCCCGCATTTT.